These 19 T cell receptor beta chains came from one sample sequenced in a study of regulatory T cells in long-lasting Graves disease. Arm-PCR of CDR3 regions with iRepertoire HTBI primers generated TCR beta libraries. Each CDR3 protein is one row after TCRdb ran MiXCR on the multiplex PCR reads. The table lists about 470,000 distinct CDR3 sequences, about 15% of them singletons, with around 17% in the top ten. Time point defined: newly diagnosed GD, antithyroid drugs for less than 3 months. RNA extracted from PBMCs served as the sequencing template. These data also formed part of another study, on T cells in Graves' hyperthyroidism and ophthalmopathy.

The sample was peripheral blood mononuclear cells (PBMCs), taken at new diagnosis, from a patient treated with antithyroid drugs. The receptors stem from a woman aged 30 to 39 with Graves disease.

In this sample, this clonotype turned up many times. This sequence joins TRBV3-1 and TRBJ1-2; D not resolved. The V and J ends lost 4 bases and 3 bases respectively, with 9 bases between them. The CDR3 totals 13 residues. Germline V lookup: CDR1 LGHDT, CDR2 YNNKEL (reference sequence). DNA for the CDR3: TGTGCCAGCAGCCGAGGGATGGACTATGGCTACACCTTC. Translated, it gives CASSRGMDYGYTF.

This clonotype was recorded at least ten times. V is TRBV20-1 and J is TRBJ1-2, with D hard to call. V was clipped by 6 bases and J by 7 bases, with 18 bases between them. The CDR3 is 13 amino acids. CDR1 is DFQATT and CDR2 is SNEGSKA in the germline V gene (reference sequence). CDR3 nucleotides: TGCAGTGCGCGGGGTGCAGGTCCAAGTGGCTACACCTTC. Its translation: CSARGAGPSGYTF.

This clonotype was seen at least ten times. The V gene is TRBV7-2, the J gene TRBJ2-1, with a weak D call TRBD2 (6 bases). This CDR3 spans 15 amino acids. V was cut by 3 bases and J by 9 bases, with 18 bases left in between. CDR1 SGHTA and CDR2 FQGNSA come from the germline V gene. Here the CDR3 reads CASSFATGLGGEQFF. As DNA, the CDR3 is TGTGCCAGCAGCTTCGCGACGGGATTGGGGGGTGAGCAGTTCTTC.

The chain is built from TRBV12-3 or TRBV12-4 and TRBJ2-7; D is unresolved. V lost 6 bases, J lost 6 bases, and 12 bases lay in between. The CDR3 has 12 amino acids. The chain's CDR3 is CASSLTPGEQYF. CDR3 DNA: TGTGCCAGCAGCCTCACTCCTGGCGAGCAGTACTTC.

The V gene is TRBV5-1, the J gene TRBJ1-2, with D possibly being TRBD1 (5 bases). Looked up from germline, CDR1 is SGHRS and CDR2 is YFSETQ. CDR3 length equals 15 residues. V lost 4 bases and J 3 bases, leaving 16 bases between the germline ends. The CDR3 DNA is TGCGCCAGCAGCCCCGGGACCTGGGGTGACTATGGCTACACCTTC. Translated: CASSPGTWGDYGYTF.

This chain connects TRBV19 to TRBJ1-1; 7 nucleotides line up with TRBD1. Germline CDR1 reads LNHDA; CDR2 reads SQIVND (reference sequence). The CDR3 totals 13 residues. The junction had 3 bases not matched to a gene; V was cut back by 2 bases and J by 6 bases. The CDR3 DNA reads as TGTGCCAGTAGTATAAGCACAGGGGCTGAAGCTTTCTTT. This gives the protein CASSISTGAEAFF.

This chain joins TRBV5-1 and TRBJ2-5; TRBD1 agrees at 7 bases. This CDR3 is built from 17 residues. The germline V gene has CDR1 SGHRS and CDR2 YFSETQ. J was trimmed by 4 bases and V by 4 bases; bases with no gene match: 16. The CDR3 bases are TGCGCCAGCAGCCCATTGGGTCCTTTAGGGGGCGGAGAGACCCAGTACTTC. Its protein is CASSPLGPLGGGETQYF.

The chain couples TRBV20-1 to TRBJ2-1; 8 bases align to TRBD2. Germline lookup yields CDR1 DFQATT and CDR2 SNEGSKA (reference sequence). V lost 3 bases to trimming and J lost 10 bases; unmatched junction nucleotides: 5. This CDR3 is 12 amino acids long. The CDR3 is CSASGRGPEQFF. The CDR3 DNA is TGCAGTGCTAGCGGGAGGGGTCCGGAGCAGTTCTTC.

The genes are TRBV28 and TRBJ1-1; no firm D call. Germline loops: CDR1 MDHEN, CDR2 SYDVKM. V was clipped by 6 bases and J by 0 bases, with 14 bases between them. The CDR3 consists of 15 residues. The CDR3 DNA sequence: TGTGCCAGCAGATCCCCTCTGGCCCTGAACACTGAAGCTTTCTTT. This translates into CASRSPLALNTEAFF.

This chain uses TRBV30 with TRBJ2-3; 9 bases map to TRBD2. The CDR3 extends over 16 amino acids. The V gene end was trimmed by 5 bases and the J gene end by 3 bases; junction bases not matched to a gene: 12. CDR1 and CDR2 from the germline V gene are GTSNPN and SVGIG (reference sequence). DNA for the CDR3: TGTGCCTGGGATCCCGGGGCGGGAGGGACGACAGATACGCAGTATTTT. Translated: CAWDPGAGGTTDTQYF.

This clonotype was observed a handful of times. This sequence joins TRBV20-1 and TRBJ1-2; D is uncertain. There are 13 residues in the CDR3. The germline V gene has CDR1 DFQATT and CDR2 SNEGSKA (reference sequence). Trimming removed 0 bases from V and 4 bases from J, with 9 bases in between. CDR3 protein: CSARELLGYGYTF. The CDR3 DNA is TGCAGTGCTAGAGAGCTCCTAGGCTATGGCTACACCTTC.

In its sample, this clonotype was seen many times. The chain links TRBV6-1 to TRBJ2-7, with TRBD2 matching over 14 bases. There are 17 residues in the CDR3. The germline V gene has CDR1 MNHNS and CDR2 SASEGT. V lost 6 bases, J lost 0 bases, and 7 bases stayed unmatched. CDR3 region: CASSTGTSGRSSYEQYF. DNA for the CDR3: TGTGCCAGCAGCACCGGGACTAGCGGGAGAAGCTCCTACGAGCAGTACTTC.

V usage is TRBV20-1 and J usage is TRBJ1-5; D is unclear. CDR3 length: 14 amino acids. Trimming removed 0 bases at V and 4 bases at J, with 10 bases between. Per the germline V gene, CDR1 is DFQATT and CDR2 is SNEGSKA (reference sequence). CDR3 nucleotides: TGCAGTGCTAGAGACCCCCACCGGAATCAGCCCCAGCATTTT. This codes for CSARDPHRNQPQHF.

In its sample, this clonotype was seen many times. V gene TRBV20-1 combines with J gene TRBJ2-1; D is perhaps TRBD2 (5 bases). This CDR3 comprises 12 residues. V was pared by 6 bases and J by 6 bases, with 12 bases between. Looked up from germline, CDR1 is DFQATT and CDR2 is SNEGSKA (reference sequence). CDR3 nucleotides: TGCAGTGCAAATGGACTGGGCAATGAGCAGTTCTTC. This gives the protein CSANGLGNEQFF.

This clonotype has ten or more counts. The rearrangement uses TRBV29-1 and TRBJ1-1; weak D call: TRBD1 (5 bases). Between the trimmed V and J ends, which lost 6 bases and 8 bases, there was a span of 19 bases. CDR1 and CDR2 from the germline V gene are SQVTM and ANQGSEA. The CDR3 consists of 13 residues. In nucleotides, the CDR3 is TGCAGCGTCGGGGCCCCTTGGGCTAACGAAGCTTTCTTT. Protein sequence: CSVGAPWANEAFF.

The rearrangement links TRBV11-3 to TRBJ2-2; D is unresolved. V lost 5 bases and J lost 7, with 11 bases in between. This CDR3 region has 13 residues. Germline V gives CDR1 SGHNT, CDR2 YENEEA. CDR3 coding DNA: TGTGCCAGCAGCCCGGAATTAGGCGGGGAGCTGTTTTTT. It is translated as CASSPELGGELFF.

This clonotype was observed many times. The chain carries TRBV28 and TRBJ2-1; D is perhaps TRBD2 (5 bases). From germline, CDR1 is MDHEN and CDR2 SYDVKM. The V end was cut by 5 bases, the J end by 4 bases, with 27 bases between. The CDR3 sequence is 19 residues long. As DNA, the CDR3 is TGTGCCAGCAGTCTTTATAACAGCAGGAGGAAACGAAATTACAATGAGCAGTTCTTC. Translated: CASSLYNSRRKRNYNEQFF.

This clonotype was found many times. V is TRBV27 and J is TRBJ2-7; 7 bases match TRBD2. V was clipped by 5 bases and J by 3 bases; unmatched bases: 4. In germline, CDR1 is MNHEY, CDR2 SMNVEV (reference sequence). The length of the CDR3 is 13 residues. The CDR3 DNA sequence: TGTGCCAGCAGTCCCTGGGAGGGCTACGAGCAGTACTTC. This translates into CASSPWEGYEQYF.

The chain combines TRBV19 with TRBJ2-7, with 11 bases that match TRBD2. V lost 9 bases, J lost 3 bases, and 13 bases stayed unmatched. Germline loops: CDR1 LNHDA, CDR2 SQIVND (reference sequence). This CDR3 spans 16 amino acids. CDR3 residues: CASSLLAGAGDYEQYF. CDR3 coding DNA: TGTGCCAGCTCCCTACTAGCGGGAGCGGGAGACTACGAGCAGTACTTC.